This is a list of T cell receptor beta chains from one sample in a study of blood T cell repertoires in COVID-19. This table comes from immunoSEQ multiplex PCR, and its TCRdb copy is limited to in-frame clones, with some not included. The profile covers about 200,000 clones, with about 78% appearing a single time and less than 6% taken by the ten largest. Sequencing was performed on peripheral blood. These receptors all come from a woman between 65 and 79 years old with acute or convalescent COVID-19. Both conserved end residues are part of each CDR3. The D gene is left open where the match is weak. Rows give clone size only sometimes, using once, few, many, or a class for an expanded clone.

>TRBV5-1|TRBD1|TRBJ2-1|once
TGCGCCAGCAGCTCTGCCCCCGGGACAGTCCTATACAATGAGCAGTTCTTC
CASSSAPGTVLYNEQFF
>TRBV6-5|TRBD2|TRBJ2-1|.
TGTGCCAGCCAGAAGGACCCGGGAGGCAATGAGCAGTTCTTC
CASQKDPGGNEQFF
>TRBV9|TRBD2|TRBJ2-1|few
TGTGCCAGCAGCGGACTAGCACTTGAGCAGTTCTTC
CASSGLALEQFF
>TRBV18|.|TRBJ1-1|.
TGTGCCAGCTCACCACCTTCGACTGAAGCTTTCTTT
CASSPPSTEAFF
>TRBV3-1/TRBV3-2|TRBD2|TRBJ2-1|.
TGTGCCAGCAGCCATTTAGCGGGAGGGGGGGAGAATGAGCAGTTCTTC
CASSHLAGGGENEQFF
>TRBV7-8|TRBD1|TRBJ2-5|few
TGTGCCAGCAGCCTGGGACAGGGCCTGGAGACCCAGTACTTC
CASSLGQGLETQYF
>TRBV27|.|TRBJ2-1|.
TGTGCCAGCAGTTTATCGATCGGGAGCTCCTACAATGAGCAGTTCTTC
CASSLSIGSSYNEQFF
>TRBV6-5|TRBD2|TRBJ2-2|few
TGTGCCAGCAGAGCACTAGCGGGGAACACCGGGGAGCTGTTTTTT
CASRALAGNTGELFF
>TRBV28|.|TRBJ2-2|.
TGTGCCAGCAGCTTGCCCCCCACCTGGGCAGCGAACACCGGGGAGCTGTTTTTT
CASSLPPTWAANTGELFF
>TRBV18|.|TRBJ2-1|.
TGTGCCAGCTCAAGACTTTTAAGCTCCTACAATGAGCAGTTCTTC
CASSRLLSSYNEQFF
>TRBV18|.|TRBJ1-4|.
TGTGCCAGCTCACCTTGGACAGTGGGTGAAAAACTGTTTTTT
CASSPWTVGEKLFF
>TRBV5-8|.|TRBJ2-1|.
TGTGCCAGCAGCTCAAGAGATGAGCAGTTCTTC
CASSSRDEQFF
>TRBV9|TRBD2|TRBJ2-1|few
TGTGCCAGCAGCGCTCCCCCGGGACTAGCGACGGATGAGCAGTTCTTC
CASSAPPGLATDEQFF
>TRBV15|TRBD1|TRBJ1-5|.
TGTGCCACACACCGGGACAGGGGGCTACTGAATCAGCCCCAGCATTTT
CATHRDRGLLNQPQHF
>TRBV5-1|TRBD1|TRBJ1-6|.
TGCGCCAGCAGCAAGGGGGCGGCCTTTAATTCACCCCTCCACTTT
CASSKGAAFNSPLHF
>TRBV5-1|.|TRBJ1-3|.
TGCGCCAGCAGCCTACAGGGCTCTGGAAACACCATATATTTT
CASSLQGSGNTIYF
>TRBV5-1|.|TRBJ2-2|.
TGCGCCAGCAGCCGGGAAATATCACGGAACACCGGGGAGCTGTTTTTT
CASSREISRNTGELFF
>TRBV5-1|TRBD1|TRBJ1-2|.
TGCGCCAGCAGCGGGACAGGGTTGGATGGCTACACCTTC
CASSGTGLDGYTF
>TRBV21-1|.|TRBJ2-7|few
TGTGCCAGCAGCAAAGGAGAGGGGGCCTTTCGCTACGAGCAGTACTTC
CASSKGEGAFRYEQYF
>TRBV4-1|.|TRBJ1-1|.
TGCGCCAGCAGCCAAGGGGCAGGGCGAACTGAAGCTTTCTTT
CASSQGAGRTEAFF
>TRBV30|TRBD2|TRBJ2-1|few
TGTGCCTGGAGCCCACTTTACGGCGGGAGGCCGAGGAATGAGCAGTTCTTC
CAWSPLYGGRPRNEQFF
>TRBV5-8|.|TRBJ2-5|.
TGTGCCAGCCCCGGTGGTTGGGGGGTCGAGACCCAGTACTTC
CASPGGWGVETQYF
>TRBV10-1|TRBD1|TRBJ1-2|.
TGCGCCAGCAGCGAACTTGGACAGGAGGGGTACTATGGCTACACCTTC
CASSELGQEGYYGYTF
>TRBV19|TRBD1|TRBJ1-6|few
TGTGCCAGTAACCCGACAGGGGGCTGGGCACATAATTCACCCCTCCACTTT
CASNPTGGWAHNSPLHF
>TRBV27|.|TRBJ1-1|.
TGTGCCAGCAGTTTATTTGAGTCGAACACTGAAGCTTTCTTT
CASSLFESNTEAFF
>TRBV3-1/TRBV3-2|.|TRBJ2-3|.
TGTGCCAGCAGCTTACAAGAAGATACGCAGTATTTT
CASSLQEDTQYF
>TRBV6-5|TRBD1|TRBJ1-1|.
TGTGCCAGCAGAGGGGGCCGGAACACTGAAGCTTTCTTT
CASRGGRNTEAFF
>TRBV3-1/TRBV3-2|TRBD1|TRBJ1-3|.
TGTGCCAGCGGCGGGACAGGCTTAGGAAACACCATATATTTT
CASGGTGLGNTIYF
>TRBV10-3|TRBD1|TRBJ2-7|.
TGTGCCATCAGTACGACAGGGGGCTTCTACGAGCAGTACTTC
CAISTTGGFYEQYF
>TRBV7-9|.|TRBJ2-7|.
TGTGCCAGCAGCATAACAGGGACCTACGAGCAGTACTTC
CASSITGTYEQYF
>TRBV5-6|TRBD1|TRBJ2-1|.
TGTGCCAGCAGCCCCGTCGGGACAGGGGGCGAGCAGTTCTTC
CASSPVGTGGEQFF
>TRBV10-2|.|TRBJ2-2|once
TGCGCCAGCAACGAAGGACAGTGGAACACCGGGGAGCTGTTTTTT
CASNEGQWNTGELFF
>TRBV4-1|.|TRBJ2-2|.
TGCGCCAGCAGCCGCTCTTGGGCAGGGAACACCGGGGAGCTGTTTTTT
CASSRSWAGNTGELFF
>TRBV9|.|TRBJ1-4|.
TGTGCCAGCAGCCACTCGACCGAGGAACTGTTTTTT
CASSHSTEELFF
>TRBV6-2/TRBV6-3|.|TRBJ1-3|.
TGTGCCAGCAGTTACCCGACAGCCTCTGGAAACACCATATATTTT
CASSYPTASGNTIYF
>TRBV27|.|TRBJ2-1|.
TGTGCCAGCAGTCTTCGGACCGGGACCTACAATGAGCAGTTCTTC
CASSLRTGTYNEQFF
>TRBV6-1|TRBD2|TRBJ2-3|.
TGTGCCAGCAGTGCAGCGACCCTATACACTAGCGGGAGAGTGGTAGATACGCAGTATTTT
CASSAATLYTSGRVVDTQYF
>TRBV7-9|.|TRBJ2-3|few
TGTGCCAGCAGCTTGAACAGCGGAACAGATACGCAGTATTTT
CASSLNSGTDTQYF
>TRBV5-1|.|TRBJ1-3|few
TGCGCCAGCAGCATCGGACAGCCGGGAAACACCATATATTTT
CASSIGQPGNTIYF
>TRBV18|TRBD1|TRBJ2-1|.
TGTGCCAGCTCACCGGGCGGGACAGGGAACTATGAGCAGTTCTTC
CASSPGGTGNYEQFF
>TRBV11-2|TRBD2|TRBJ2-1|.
TGTGCCAGCAGCATCCGGACTAGCGGGGTAAATGAGCAGTTCTTC
CASSIRTSGVNEQFF
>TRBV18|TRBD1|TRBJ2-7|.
TGTGCCAGCTCACCGACCGGGACAGGGAGTGCCGAGCAGTACTTC
CASSPTGTGSAEQYF
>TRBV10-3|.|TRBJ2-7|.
TGTGCCATCAGCGACACGGCGAACTACGAGCAGTACTTC
CAISDTANYEQYF
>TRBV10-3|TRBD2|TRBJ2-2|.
TGTGCCATCAGTGGAATTGGGAGGGGACGAATCACCGGGGAGCTGTTTTTT
CAISGIGRGRITGELFF
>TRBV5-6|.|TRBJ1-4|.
TGTGCCAGCAGCTTTGGCAGCGTAGCCGGGAATGAAAAACTGTTTTTT
CASSFGSVAGNEKLFF
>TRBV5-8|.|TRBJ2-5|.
TGTGCCAGCAGCTTCCCCGGGTCGAGAGAGACCCAGTACTTC
CASSFPGSRETQYF
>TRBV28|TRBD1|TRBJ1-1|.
TGTGCCAGCACCTCGGACAGGGTTACTGAAGCTTTCTTT
CASTSDRVTEAFF
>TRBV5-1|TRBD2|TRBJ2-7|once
TGCGCCAGCAGCCTCTCCGGGACTAGCGGGAGAAACTACGAGCAGTACTTC
CASSLSGTSGRNYEQYF
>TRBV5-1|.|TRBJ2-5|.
TGCGCCAGCAGCTTGCCTGAAGAGACCCAGTACTTC
CASSLPEETQYF
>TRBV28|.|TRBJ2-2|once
TGTGCCAGCGGAGGGCCCATCGGGGAGCTGTTTTTT
CASGGPIGELFF
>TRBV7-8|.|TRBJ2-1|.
TGTGCCAGCACCTCTCAGGGATCTAGCTCCTACAATGAGCAGTTCTTC
CASTSQGSSSYNEQFF
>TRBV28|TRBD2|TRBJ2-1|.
TGTGCCAGCCTACAGGGCCGACTAGCGGGAAGATACAATGAGCAGTTCTTC
CASLQGRLAGRYNEQFF
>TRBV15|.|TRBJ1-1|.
TGTGCCACCAGCAGAGAAGGGGACACTGAAGCTTTCTTT
CATSREGDTEAFF
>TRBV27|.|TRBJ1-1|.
TGTGCCAGCAGCCGGAAGGGAGGTGGGAACACTGAAGCTTTCTTT
CASSRKGGGNTEAFF
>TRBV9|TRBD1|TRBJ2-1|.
TGTGCCAGCAGCTACTCGGACAGGGGGACCTACAATGAGCAGTTCTTC
CASSYSDRGTYNEQFF
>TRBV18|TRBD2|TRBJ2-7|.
TGTGCCAGCTCACCGCCGGGACTAGCGACCTACGAGCAGTACTTC
CASSPPGLATYEQYF
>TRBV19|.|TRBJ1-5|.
TGTGCCAGTAGTATGGGAGGTCAGCCCCAGCATTTT
CASSMGGQPQHF
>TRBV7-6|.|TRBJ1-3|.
TGTGCCAGCAGCTTAGCGGGGGCTCCAACCGGAAACACCATATATTTT
CASSLAGAPTGNTIYF
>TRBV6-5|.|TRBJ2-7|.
TGTGCCAGCAGTTACTCATCCGGGGTCAAGGAATACGAGCAGTACTTC
CASSYSSGVKEYEQYF
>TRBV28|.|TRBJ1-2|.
TGTGCCAGCAATCTACCGACAGACTATGGCTACACCTTC
CASNLPTDYGYTF